This T cell receptor beta chain comes out of a study of T cell clonotyping in hematopoietic cell transplantation. Study-level background: Recipient samples before transplant were obtained post-cytoreduction.

The study's findings and limits: Pathologically expanded recipient clonotypes increased progressively from day 30 to day 180 as diversity fell. At the given depth, recipient repertoires were over 97% de novo clonotypes.

Time point denoted: recipient sample about 28 days before transplant, after cytoreduction. Blood collection times were about day -28 and days 30, 100, 180 posttransplant. This clone was detected only once. What it binds is unknown. The method was immunoSEQ multiplex PCR; TCRdb's version includes in-frame clones alone and lacks a portion of them. The sample lists over 10,000 clones, roughly 88% occurring once. The CDR3 contains 16 residues. Germline loops: CDR1 SGHRS, CDR2 YFSETQ. Germline trimming cut 2 bases from V and 5 bases from J; bases unmatched to any gene: 5. The rearrangement links TRBV5-1 to TRBJ2-5; 14 nucleotides line up with TRBD2. The TCR sequence derives from a man aged 55 to 70 with acute myeloid leukemia. Some clones in this sample may be carry-over from other donors' samples. The sample here was peripheral blood mononuclear cells, taken before stem cell transplant. CDR3 residues: CASSFGTSGGGETQYF. The CDR3 nucleotides read TGCGCCAGCAGCTTTGGGACTAGCGGGGGTGGGGAGACCCAGTACTTC. Using reference TRBV5-1 and TRBJ2-5 for the parts outside the CDR3, the full variable domain is KAGVTQTPRYLIKTRGQQVTLSCSPISGHRSVSWYQQTPGQGLQFLFEYFSETQRNKGNFPGRFSGRQFSNSRSEMNVSTLELGDSALYLCASSFGTSGGGETQYFGPGTRLLVL.